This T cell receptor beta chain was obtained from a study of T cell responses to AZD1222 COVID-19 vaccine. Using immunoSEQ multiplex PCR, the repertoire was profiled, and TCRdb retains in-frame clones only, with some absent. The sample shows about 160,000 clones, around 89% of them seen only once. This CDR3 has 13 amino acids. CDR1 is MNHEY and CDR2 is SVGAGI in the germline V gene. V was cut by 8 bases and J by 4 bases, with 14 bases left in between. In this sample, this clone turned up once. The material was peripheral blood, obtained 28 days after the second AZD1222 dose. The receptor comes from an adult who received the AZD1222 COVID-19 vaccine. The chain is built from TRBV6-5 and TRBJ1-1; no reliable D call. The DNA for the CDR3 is TGTGCCAGCCCGCTCACTTCGGGCACTGAAGCTTTCTTT. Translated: CASPLTSGTEAFF.